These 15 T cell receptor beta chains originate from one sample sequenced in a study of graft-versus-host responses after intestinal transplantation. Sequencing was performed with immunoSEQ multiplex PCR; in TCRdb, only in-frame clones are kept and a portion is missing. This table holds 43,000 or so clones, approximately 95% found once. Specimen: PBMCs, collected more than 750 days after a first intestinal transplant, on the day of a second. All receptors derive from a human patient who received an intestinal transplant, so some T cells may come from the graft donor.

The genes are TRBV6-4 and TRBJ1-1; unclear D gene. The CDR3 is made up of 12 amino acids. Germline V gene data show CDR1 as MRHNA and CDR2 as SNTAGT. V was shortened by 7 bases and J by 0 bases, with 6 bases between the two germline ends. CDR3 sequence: CASNPLNTEAFF. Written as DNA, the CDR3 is TGTGCCAGCAATCCACTGAACACTGAAGCTTTCTTT.

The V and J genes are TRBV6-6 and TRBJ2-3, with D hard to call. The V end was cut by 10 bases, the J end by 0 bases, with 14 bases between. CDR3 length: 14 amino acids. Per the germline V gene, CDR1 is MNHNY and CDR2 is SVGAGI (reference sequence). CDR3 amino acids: CATTRTSSTDTQYF. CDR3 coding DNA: TGTGCCACAACCAGAACGTCAAGCACAGATACGCAGTATTTT.

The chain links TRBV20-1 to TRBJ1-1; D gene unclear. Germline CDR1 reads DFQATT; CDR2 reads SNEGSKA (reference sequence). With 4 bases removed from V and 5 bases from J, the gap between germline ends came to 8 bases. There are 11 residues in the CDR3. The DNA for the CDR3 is TGCAGTGCTACCGGTGGTACTGAAGCTTTCTTT. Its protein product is CSATGGTEAFF.

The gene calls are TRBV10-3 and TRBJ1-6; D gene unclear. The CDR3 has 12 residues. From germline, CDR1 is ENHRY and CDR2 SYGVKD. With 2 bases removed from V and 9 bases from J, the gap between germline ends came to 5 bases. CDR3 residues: CAISEGGSPLHF. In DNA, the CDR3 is TGTGCCATCAGTGAGGGAGGTTCACCCCTCCACTTT.

For the CDR3, the DNA is TGTGCCAGCAGCTCCGGGACGCTGCAGGGCCTGTTTTTT. This encodes CASSSGTLQGLFF. V usage is TRBV5-6 and J usage is TRBJ1-4, with D tentatively TRBD1 (5 bases). Per the germline V gene, CDR1 is SGHDT and CDR2 is YYEEEE. The V gene lost 3 bases and the J gene lost 14 bases, with 17 bases spanning the gap. CDR3 length: 13 residues. Variable domain in full (rest from reference TRBV5-6 and TRBJ1-4): DAGVTQSPTHLIKTRGQQVTLRCSPKSGHDTVSWYQQALGQGPQFIFQYYEEEERQRGNFPDRFSGHQFPNYSSELNVNALLLGDSALYLCASSSGTLQGLFFGSGTQLSVL.

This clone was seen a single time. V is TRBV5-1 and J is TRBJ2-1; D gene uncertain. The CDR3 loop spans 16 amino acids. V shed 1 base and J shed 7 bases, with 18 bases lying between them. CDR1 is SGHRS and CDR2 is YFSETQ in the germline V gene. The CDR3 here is CASSLRVGSGLNEQFF. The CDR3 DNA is TGCGCCAGCAGCTTGAGAGTTGGCTCCGGATTGAATGAGCAGTTCTTC.

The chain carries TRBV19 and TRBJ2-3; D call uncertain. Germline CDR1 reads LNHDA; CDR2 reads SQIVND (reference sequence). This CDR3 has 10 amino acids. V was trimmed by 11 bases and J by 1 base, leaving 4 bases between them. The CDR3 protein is CAAGTDTQYF. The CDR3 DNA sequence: TGTGCCGCGGGCACAGATACGCAGTATTTT.

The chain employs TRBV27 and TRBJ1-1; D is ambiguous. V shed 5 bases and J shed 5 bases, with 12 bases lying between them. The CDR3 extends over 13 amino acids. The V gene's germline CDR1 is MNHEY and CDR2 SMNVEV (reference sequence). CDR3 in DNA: TGTGCCAGCAGTCCGACGGACGGGACTGAAGCTTTCTTT. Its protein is CASSPTDGTEAFF.

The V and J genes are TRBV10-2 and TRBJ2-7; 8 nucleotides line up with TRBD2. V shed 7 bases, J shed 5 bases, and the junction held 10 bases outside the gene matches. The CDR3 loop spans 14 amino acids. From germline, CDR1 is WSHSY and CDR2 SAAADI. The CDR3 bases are TGCGCCAGCACCGGGAGGGGGGGTTTGCACGAGCAGTACTTC. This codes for CASTGRGGLHEQYF.

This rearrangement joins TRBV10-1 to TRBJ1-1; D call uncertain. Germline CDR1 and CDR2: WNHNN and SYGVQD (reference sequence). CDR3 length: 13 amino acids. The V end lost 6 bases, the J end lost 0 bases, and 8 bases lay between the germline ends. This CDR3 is CASRKTVNTEAFF. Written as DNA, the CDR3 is TGCGCCAGCAGGAAGACGGTGAACACTGAAGCTTTCTTT.

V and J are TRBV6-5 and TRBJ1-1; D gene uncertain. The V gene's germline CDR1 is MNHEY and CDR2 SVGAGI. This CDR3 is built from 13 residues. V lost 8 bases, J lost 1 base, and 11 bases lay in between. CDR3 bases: TGTGCCAGCCGATGGACGGAGAACACTGAAGCTTTCTTT. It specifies CASRWTENTEAFF.

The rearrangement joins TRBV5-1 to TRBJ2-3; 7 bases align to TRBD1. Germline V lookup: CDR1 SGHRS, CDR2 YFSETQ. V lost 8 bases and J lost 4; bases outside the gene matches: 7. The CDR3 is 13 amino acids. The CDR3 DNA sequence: TGCGCCAGTAATGACAGGGCTGCAGATACGCAGTATTTT. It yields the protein CASNDRAADTQYF. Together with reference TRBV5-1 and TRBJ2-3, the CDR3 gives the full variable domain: KAGVTQTPRYLIKTRGQQVTLSCSPISGHRSVSWYQQTPGQGLQFLFEYFSETQRNKGNFPGRFSGRQFSNSRSEMNVSTLELGDSALYLCASNDRAADTQYFGPGTRLTVL.

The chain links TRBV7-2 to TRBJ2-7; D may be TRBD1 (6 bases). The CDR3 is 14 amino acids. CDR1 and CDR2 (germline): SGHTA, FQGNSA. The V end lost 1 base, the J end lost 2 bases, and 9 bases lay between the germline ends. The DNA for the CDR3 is TGTGCCAGCAGCTTAGGCACAGGGCCCTACGAGCAGTACTTC. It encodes CASSLGTGPYEQYF.

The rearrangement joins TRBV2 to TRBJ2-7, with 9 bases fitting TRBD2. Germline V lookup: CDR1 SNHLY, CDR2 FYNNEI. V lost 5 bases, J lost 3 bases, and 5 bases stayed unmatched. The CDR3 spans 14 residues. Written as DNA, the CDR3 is TGTGCCAGCAGTAGACTAGCGGAGTACTACGAGCAGTACTTC. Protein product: CASSRLAEYYEQYF.

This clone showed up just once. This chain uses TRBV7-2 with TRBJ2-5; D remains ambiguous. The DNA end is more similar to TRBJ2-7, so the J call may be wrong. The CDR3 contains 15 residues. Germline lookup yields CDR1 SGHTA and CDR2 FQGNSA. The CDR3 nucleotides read TGTGCCAGCAGCTTATTTATGTTAGATACCTACGAGCAGTACTTC. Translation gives CASSLFMLDTYEQYF.